Below are 31 T cell receptor beta chains sequenced from a single sample in a study of shared clonotypes between healthy human individuals. Sequencing was performed with immunoSEQ multiplex PCR; in TCRdb, only in-frame clones are kept and a portion is missing. The sample shows approximately 2.5 million clones, over 85% of them seen only once. Sequencing was done on a sample of naive CD4+ T cells from PBMCs. Subset described: CD45RA+ positively selected. Receptors were obtained from a man younger than 35 in good health. Some clones in this sample may be carry-over from other donors' samples.

This chain links TRBV5-1 with TRBJ2-3; 15 positions agree with TRBD2. V shed 5 bases, J shed 2 bases, and the junction held 9 bases outside the gene matches. The CDR3 extends over 18 amino acids. Germline values: CDR1 SGHRS, CDR2 YFSETQ. DNA of the CDR3: TGCGCCAGCAGTCCCGGGGGACTAGCGGGAGGTTACACAGATACGCAGTATTTT. This translates into CASSPGGLAGGYTDTQYF.

This rearrangement joins TRBV2 to TRBJ2-6; D remains unclear. V lost 10 bases and J lost 6, with 7 bases in between. CDR1 is SNHLY and CDR2 is FYNNEI in the germline V gene. The CDR3 is made up of 11 amino acids. The CDR3 loop reads CATVLANVLTF. The CDR3 DNA reads as TGTGCCACCGTGTTGGCCAACGTCCTGACTTTC.

The gene calls are TRBV25-1 and TRBJ2-1, with 7 positions matching TRBD2. Germline V gene lookup returns CDR1 MGHDK and CDR2 SYGVNS. The trim removed 1 base at V and 4 bases at J, leaving 7 bases unmatched. This CDR3 is 16 amino acids long. The DNA for the CDR3 is TGTGCCAGCAGTGAATCCTCGGGACTACCTTACAATGAGCAGTTCTTC. Translating it yields CASSESSGLPYNEQFF.

This clone appeared once. DNA for the CDR3: TGTGCCAGCAGCACCCGAGCGGGAGGGGAGACCCAGTACTTC. This translates into CASSTRAGGETQYF. The chain recombines TRBV5-4 with TRBJ2-5; TRBD2 matches 10 bases. The CDR3 sequence is 14 residues long. CDR1 is SGHNT, CDR2 YYREEE, per germline (reference sequence). V lost 4 bases and J lost 5; bases outside the gene matches: 5. Combining the CDR3 with reference TRBV5-4 and TRBJ2-5 gives the whole variable domain ETGVTQSPTHLIKTRGQQVTLRCSSQSGHNTVSWYQQALGQGPQFIFQYYREEENGRGNFPPRFSGLQFPNYSSELNVNALELDDSALYLCASSTRAGGETQYFGPGTRLLVL.

This rearrangement joins TRBV5-6 to TRBJ1-2; TRBD1 might be the D (5 bases). The germline V gene encodes CDR1 SGHDT and CDR2 YYEEEE. The CDR3 spans 14 residues. The germline V and J ends were trimmed by 0 bases and 5 bases, with 11 bases remaining between them. The CDR3 sequence: CASSLAGRGYGYTF. CDR3 DNA sequence: TGTGCCAGCAGCTTGGCAGGGCGGGGATATGGCTACACCTTC.

DNA for the CDR3: TGTGCCAGCAGCATAACGACAGGGGGGTCCGGGGAGCTGTTTTTT. Protein: CASSITTGGSGELFF. The gene calls are TRBV11-2 and TRBJ2-2, with 9 bases aligning to TRBD1. Per germline, CDR1 SGHAT and CDR2 FQNNGV. The CDR3 sequence is 15 residues long. The trim removed 5 bases at V and 6 bases at J, leaving 7 bases unmatched. Based on the CDR3 plus reference TRBV11-2 and TRBJ2-2, the full variable domain is EAGVAQSPRYKIIEKRQSVAFWCNPISGHATLYWYQQILGQGPKLLIQFQNNGVVDDSQLPKDRFSAERLKGVDSTLKIQPAKLEDSAVYLCASSITTGGSGELFFGEGSRLTVL.

V and J are TRBV11-2 and TRBJ1-4; the D is unclear. The V end lost 2 bases, the J end lost 4 bases, and 8 bases lay between the germline ends. In germline, CDR1 is SGHAT, CDR2 FQNNGV. CDR3 size: 14 residues. In DNA form, the CDR3 reads TGTGCCAGCAGCTTACAAGGAAATAATGAAAAACTGTTTTTT. Protein product: CASSLQGNNEKLFF.

The genes are TRBV28 and TRBJ2-7, with TRBD1 identical over 7 bases. V shed 6 bases, J shed 3 bases, and the junction held 8 bases outside the gene matches. The CDR3 runs to 14 residues. Germline V gene lookup returns CDR1 MDHEN and CDR2 SYDVKM. CDR3 nucleotides: TGTGCCAGCAGGGACACAGGGACAGTCTACGAGCAGTACTTC. It specifies CASRDTGTVYEQYF.

The chain couples TRBV6-4 to TRBJ1-4; maybe TRBD1 (6 bases). This CDR3 has 13 amino acids. The germline V gene encodes CDR1 MRHNA and CDR2 SNTAGT. V lost 6 bases and J lost 5, with 10 bases in between. This CDR3 reads CASSGQRNEKLFF. The CDR3 bases are TGTGCCAGCAGCGGACAGCGCAATGAAAAACTGTTTTTT.

This clone appeared once. The V and J genes are TRBV6-1 and TRBJ2-7, with D tentatively TRBD1 (5 bases). This CDR3 contains 14 residues. CDR1 is MNHNS, CDR2 SASEGT, per germline. The ends were cut back, 6 bases at V and 0 bases at J, with 12 bases in the middle. In nucleotides, the CDR3 is TGTGCCAGCAGCACCGGACAAAACTCCTACGAGCAGTACTTC. It specifies CASSTGQNSYEQYF.

The chain uses TRBV7-2 and TRBJ2-5; no firm D call. Trimming removed 2 bases at V and 1 base at J, with 8 bases between. The CDR3 loop spans 14 amino acids. CDR1 SGHTA and CDR2 FQGNSA come from the germline V gene. The CDR3 DNA reads as TGTGCCAGCAGCTTACGTACATCCCAAGAGACCCAGTACTTC. This gives the protein CASSLRTSQETQYF.

The count of this clone is one. The chain recombines TRBV7-9 with TRBJ2-5, with D hard to call. V lost 1 base to trimming and J lost 4 bases, with 13 bases between them. This CDR3 is built from 15 residues. Germline CDR1 reads SEHNR; CDR2 reads FQNEAQ (reference sequence). CDR3 protein: CASSLVYRRVETQYF. The DNA of the CDR3 is TGTGCCAGCAGCTTAGTGTATCGTCGGGTAGAGACCCAGTACTTC. Full variable domain (rest looked up from reference TRBV7-9 and TRBJ2-5): DTGVSQNPRHKITKRGQNVTFRCDPISEHNRLYWYRQTLGQGPEFLTYFQNEAQLEKSRLLSDRFSAERPKGSFSTLEIQRTEQGDSAMYLCASSLVYRRVETQYFGPGTRLLVL.

V usage is TRBV7-9 and J usage is TRBJ1-1; 8 bases are a match to TRBD1. The ends lost 5 bases at V and 0 bases at J; junction bases unmatched: 8. This CDR3 is 16 amino acids long. Germline loops: CDR1 SEHNR, CDR2 FQNEAQ (reference sequence). CDR3 nucleotide sequence: TGTGCCAGCAGCCCCAGCCGGGACAGGCTGAACACTGAAGCTTTCTTT. It is translated as CASSPSRDRLNTEAFF.

The chain is built from TRBV27 and TRBJ1-3, with D unclear. The CDR3 contains 16 residues. Trimming removed 6 bases at V and 0 bases at J, with 15 bases between. Germline V lookup: CDR1 MNHEY, CDR2 SMNVEV (reference sequence). CDR3 DNA sequence: TGTGCCAGCAGCGACTCCTATGCCTTCTCTGGAAACACCATATATTTT. Its translation: CASSDSYAFSGNTIYF.

The chain employs TRBV27 and TRBJ2-7; maybe TRBD2 (5 bases). The germline CDR1 and CDR2 sequences are MNHEY and SMNVEV (reference sequence). V was trimmed by 5 bases and J by 5 bases, leaving 19 bases between them. The CDR3 sequence is 15 residues long. In DNA, the CDR3 is TGTGCCAGCAGTCCCGCGGGTTGGGATCCACACGAGCAGTACTTC. Its translation is CASSPAGWDPHEQYF.

The chain has TRBV5-6 and TRBJ1-4, with D possibly matching TRBD1 (5 bases). V was trimmed by 3 bases and J by 8 bases, leaving 17 bases between them. The CDR3 spans 15 residues. CDR1 is SGHDT and CDR2 is YYEEEE in the germline V gene. The CDR3 sequence is CASSSTGAVYEKLFF. The CDR3 DNA reads as TGTGCCAGCAGCTCCACTGGGGCAGTTTACGAAAAACTGTTTTTT. The full variable domain, completed using reference TRBV5-6 and TRBJ1-4, is DAGVTQSPTHLIKTRGQQVTLRCSPKSGHDTVSWYQQALGQGPQFIFQYYEEEERQRGNFPDRFSGHQFPNYSSELNVNALLLGDSALYLCASSSTGAVYEKLFFGSGTQLSVL.

J is TRBJ1-4 and V is TRBV19; D remains ambiguous. V shed 5 bases and J shed 5 bases, with 9 bases lying between them. The CDR3 spans 13 residues. Per the germline V gene, CDR1 is LNHDA and CDR2 is SQIVND (reference sequence). The CDR3 here is CASSFRKNEKLFF. The CDR3 DNA reads TGTGCCAGTAGTTTTCGCAAGAATGAAAAACTGTTTTTT. Full variable domain (rest looked up from reference TRBV19 and TRBJ1-4): DGGITQSPKYLFRKEGQNVTLSCEQNLNHDAMYWYRQDPGQGLRLIYYSQIVNDFQKGDIAEGYSVSREKKESFPLTVTSAQKNPTAFYLCASSFRKNEKLFFGSGTQLSVL.

This clone was observed a handful of times. V usage is TRBV28 and J usage is TRBJ2-2; D gene ambiguous. The CDR3 has 15 amino acids. The ends were cut back, 4 bases at V and 0 bases at J, with 9 bases in the middle. Germline V gene sequence: CDR1 MDHEN, CDR2 SYDVKM. CDR3 region: CASSSSETNTGELFF. DNA of the CDR3: TGTGCCAGCAGTTCTTCCGAGACGAACACCGGGGAGCTGTTTTTT.

This clone was seen just once. The rearrangement joins TRBV7-9 to TRBJ2-3, with 10 positions matching TRBD2. Germline trimming cut 4 bases from V and 1 base from J; bases unmatched to any gene: 8. Germline V CDR1 and CDR2: SEHNR, FQNEAQ (reference sequence). The CDR3 totals 17 residues. The CDR3 loop reads CASSSPWTSGRTDTQYF. The CDR3 DNA follows: TGTGCCAGCAGCTCGCCCTGGACTAGCGGCCGCACAGATACGCAGTATTTT.

This clone was counted a single time. Other DNA sequences in the same sample also yield this CDR3. This chain links TRBV7-2 with TRBJ2-7, with TRBD1 matching over 9 bases. The CDR3 has 14 amino acids. Germline loops: CDR1 SGHTA, CDR2 FQGNSA. J gave up 7 bases and V 1 base, and 5 bases lay outside the gene matches. The CDR3 protein is CASSLGGTGREQYF. The DNA for the CDR3 is TGTGCCAGCAGCTTAGGGGGGACAGGGAGAGAGCAGTACTTC.

This rearrangement joins TRBV5-6 to TRBJ2-1, with 9 bases lining up with TRBD2. The germline V gene has CDR1 SGHDT and CDR2 YYEEEE. With 4 bases clipped from V and 7 bases from J, the junction kept 9 bases outside the gene matches. CDR3 length: 15 amino acids. CDR3 nucleotides: TGTGCCAGCAGCCTTAGCGGGAGCCTCAGGAATGAGCAGTTCTTC. It encodes CASSLSGSLRNEQFF.

The gene calls are TRBV28 and TRBJ2-7, with D hard to call. V lost 5 bases, J lost 2 bases, and 16 bases lay in between. Looked up from germline, CDR1 is MDHEN and CDR2 is SYDVKM. This CDR3 spans 15 amino acids. CDR3 DNA sequence: TGTGCCAGCAGTCCCTCCCGGGCGCCGACCTACGAGCAGTACTTC. This translates into CASSPSRAPTYEQYF.

V usage is TRBV2 and J usage is TRBJ1-5; the D gene is possibly TRBD1 (5 bases). The CDR3 length is 14 residues. V dropped 4 bases and J dropped 11 bases, with 18 bases sitting between them. The germline gives CDR1 SNHLY, CDR2 FYNNEI. CDR3 sequence reads: CASSGVSAGGAQHF. CDR3 DNA: TGTGCCAGCAGTGGGGTCTCAGCCGGGGGAGCCCAGCATTTT.

The rearrangement joins TRBV29-1 to TRBJ2-3, with 10 bases aligning to TRBD2. With 4 bases clipped from V and 0 bases from J, the junction kept 10 bases outside the gene matches. From germline, CDR1 is SQVTM and CDR2 ANQGSEA. The CDR3 contains 17 residues. CDR3 sequence: CSVAGTSESFSTDTQYF. The CDR3 bases are TGCAGCGTTGCTGGGACTAGCGAGAGTTTTAGCACAGATACGCAGTATTTT.

The chain recombines TRBV7-9 with TRBJ2-6, with 8 bases matching TRBD1. Trimming cost V 5 bases and J 0 bases; bases outside gene matches: 9. In germline, CDR1 is SEHNR, CDR2 FQNEAQ (reference sequence). CDR3 length equals 18 residues. CDR3: CASSMTGAYPSGANVLTF. The CDR3, as DNA: TGTGCCAGCAGCATGACAGGGGCGTACCCCTCTGGGGCCAACGTCCTGACTTTC.

The chain employs TRBV4-1 and TRBJ2-3; 8 nucleotides match TRBD2. The CDR3 runs to 15 residues. CDR1 is MGHRA and CDR2 is YSYEKL in the germline V gene. V shed 3 bases and J 4 bases; nucleotides not matched to a gene: 6. The CDR3 DNA sequence: TGCGCCAGCAGCCAGACTAAGCGGGAGTCAGATACGCAGTATTTT. This codes for CASSQTKRESDTQYF.

This clone was recorded only once. This sequence joins TRBV6-5 and TRBJ2-2; D remains unclear. The germline V and J ends were trimmed by 10 bases and 1 base, with 7 bases remaining between them. The CDR3 sequence is 12 residues long. Germline values: CDR1 MNHEY, CDR2 SVGAGI. DNA of the CDR3: TGTGCCACCTTGGGGAACACCGGGGAGCTGTTTTTT. Translation: CATLGNTGELFF.

The rearrangement uses TRBV15 and TRBJ2-3; 9 nucleotides align to TRBD1. Losses at the gene ends were 1 base for V and 3 bases for J; bases not matched to a gene: 5. The germline CDR1 and CDR2 sequences are LNHNV and YYDKDF (reference sequence). This CDR3 is built from 16 residues. The CDR3 sequence is CATSRVRGQGTDTQYF. The CDR3 nucleotides read TGTGCCACCAGCAGAGTACGGGGACAGGGAACAGATACGCAGTATTTT.

V gene TRBV28 combines with J gene TRBJ2-1, with 7 bases that match TRBD2. The length of the CDR3 is 16 residues. V trimming: 6 bases; J trimming: 5 bases; junction bases outside the gene matches: 13. Germline V gene data show CDR1 as MDHEN and CDR2 as SYDVKM. The CDR3, as DNA: TGTGCCAGCAGCACCGGTCAGGGAGGGTCCCACAATGAGCAGTTCTTC. Its translation: CASSTGQGGSHNEQFF.

A single count supports this clone. The rearrangement joins TRBV23-1 to TRBJ1-2; a possible D gene is TRBD1 (5 bases). TRBV23-1 has ORF status, its function being uncertain. V was clipped by 4 bases and J by 3 bases, with 6 bases between them. The CDR3 is 12 amino acids. This CDR3 is CASSRQHYGYTF. DNA of the CDR3: TGCGCCAGCAGTCGACAGCACTATGGCTACACCTTC.

The chain joins TRBV19 to TRBJ1-5, with D unresolved. Per germline, CDR1 LNHDA and CDR2 SQIVND (reference sequence). V was shortened by 3 bases and J by 8 bases, with 11 bases between the two germline ends. The CDR3 sequence is 13 residues long. CDR3 bases: TGTGCCAGTAGTATTACCGGAATCGAGCCCCAGCATTTT. Encoded protein: CASSITGIEPQHF. Filled out from reference TRBV19 and TRBJ1-5, the complete variable domain reads DGGITQSPKYLFRKEGQNVTLSCEQNLNHDAMYWYRQDPGQGLRLIYYSQIVNDFQKGDIAEGYSVSREKKESFPLTVTSAQKNPTAFYLCASSITGIEPQHFGDGTRLSIL.